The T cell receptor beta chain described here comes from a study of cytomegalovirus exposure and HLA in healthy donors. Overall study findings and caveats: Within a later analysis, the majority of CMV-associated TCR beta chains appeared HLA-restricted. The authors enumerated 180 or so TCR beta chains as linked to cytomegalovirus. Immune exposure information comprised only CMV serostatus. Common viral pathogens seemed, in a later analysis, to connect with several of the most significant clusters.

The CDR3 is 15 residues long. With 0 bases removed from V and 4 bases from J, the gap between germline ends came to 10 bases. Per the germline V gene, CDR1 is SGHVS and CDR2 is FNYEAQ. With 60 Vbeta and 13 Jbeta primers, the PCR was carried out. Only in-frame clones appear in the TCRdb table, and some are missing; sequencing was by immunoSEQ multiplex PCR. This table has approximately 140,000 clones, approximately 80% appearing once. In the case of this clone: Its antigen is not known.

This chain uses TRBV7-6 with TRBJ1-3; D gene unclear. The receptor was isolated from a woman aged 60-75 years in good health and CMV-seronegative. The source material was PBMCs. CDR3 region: CASSLARAMGNTIYF. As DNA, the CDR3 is TGTGCCAGCAGCTTAGCGAGGGCAATGGGAAACACCATATATTTT. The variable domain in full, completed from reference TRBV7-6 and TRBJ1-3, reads GAGVSQSPRYKVTKRGQDVALRCDPISGHVSLYWYRQALGQGPEFLTYFNYEAQQDKSGLPNDRFSAERPEGSISTLTIQRTEQRDSAMYRCASSLARAMGNTIYFGEGSWLTVV.